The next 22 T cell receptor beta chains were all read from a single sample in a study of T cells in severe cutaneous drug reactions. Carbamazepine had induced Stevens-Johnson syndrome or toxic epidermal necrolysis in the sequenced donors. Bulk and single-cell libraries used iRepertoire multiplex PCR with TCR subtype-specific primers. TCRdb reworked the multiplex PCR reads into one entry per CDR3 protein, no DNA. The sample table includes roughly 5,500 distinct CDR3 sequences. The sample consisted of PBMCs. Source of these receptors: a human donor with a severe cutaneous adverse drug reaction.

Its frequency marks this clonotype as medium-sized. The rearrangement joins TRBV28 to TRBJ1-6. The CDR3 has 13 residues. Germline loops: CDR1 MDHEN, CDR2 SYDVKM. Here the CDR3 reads CASSLVKESSLHF.

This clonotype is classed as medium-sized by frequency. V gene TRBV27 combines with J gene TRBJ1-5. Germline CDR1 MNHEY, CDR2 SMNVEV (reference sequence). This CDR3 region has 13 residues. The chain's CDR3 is CASSQLSNQPQHF.

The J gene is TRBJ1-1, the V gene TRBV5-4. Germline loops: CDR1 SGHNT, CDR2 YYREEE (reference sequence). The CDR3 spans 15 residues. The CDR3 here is CASSLDGSMNTEAFF. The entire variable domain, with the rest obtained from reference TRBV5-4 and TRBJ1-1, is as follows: ETGVTQSPTHLIKTRGQQVTLRCSSQSGHNTVSWYQQALGQGPQFIFQYYREEENGRGNFPPRFSGLQFPNYSSELNVNALELDDSALYLCASSLDGSMNTEAFFGQGTRLTVV.

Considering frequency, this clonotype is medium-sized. CDR3 region: CASSLGRAQETQYF. The chain carries TRBV7-2 and TRBJ2-5; TCRdb indicates TRBD1, and absent DNA this call remains unverified. CDR1 is SGHTA, CDR2 FQGNSA, per germline. This CDR3 region has 14 residues.

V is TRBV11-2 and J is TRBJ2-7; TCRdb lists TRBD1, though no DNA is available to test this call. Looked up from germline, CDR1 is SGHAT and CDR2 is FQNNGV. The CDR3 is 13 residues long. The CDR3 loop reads CAIRAGTPYEQYF.

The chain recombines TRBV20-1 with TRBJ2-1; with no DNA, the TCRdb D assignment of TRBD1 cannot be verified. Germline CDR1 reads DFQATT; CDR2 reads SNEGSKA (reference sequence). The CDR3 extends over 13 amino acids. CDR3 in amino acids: CSAHGGQYNEQFF.

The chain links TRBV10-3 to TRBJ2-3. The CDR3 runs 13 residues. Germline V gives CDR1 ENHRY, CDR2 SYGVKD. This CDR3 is CAIKSRSTDTQYF.

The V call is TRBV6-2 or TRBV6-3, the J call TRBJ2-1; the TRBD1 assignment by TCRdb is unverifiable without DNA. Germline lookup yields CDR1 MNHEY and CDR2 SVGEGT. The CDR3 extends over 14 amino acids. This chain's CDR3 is CASSYREIYNEQFF.

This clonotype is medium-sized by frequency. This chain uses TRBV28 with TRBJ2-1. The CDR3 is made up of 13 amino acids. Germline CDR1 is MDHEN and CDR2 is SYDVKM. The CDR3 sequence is CASSFQLTREQFF. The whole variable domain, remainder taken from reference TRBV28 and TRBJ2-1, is DVKVTQSSRYLVKRTGEKVFLECVQDMDHENMFWYRQDPGLGLRLIYFSYDVKMKEKGDIPEGYSVSREKKERFSLILESASTNQTSMYLCASSFQLTREQFFGPGTRLTVL.

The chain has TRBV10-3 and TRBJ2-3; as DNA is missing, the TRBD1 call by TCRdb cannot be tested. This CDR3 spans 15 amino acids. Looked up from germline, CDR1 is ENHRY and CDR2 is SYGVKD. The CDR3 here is CAISEGRDSTDTQYF.

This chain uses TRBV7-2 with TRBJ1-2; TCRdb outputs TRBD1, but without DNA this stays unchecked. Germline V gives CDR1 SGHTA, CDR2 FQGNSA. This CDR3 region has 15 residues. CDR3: CASSLYPGSNYGYTF. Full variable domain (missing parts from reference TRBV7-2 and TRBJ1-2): GAGVSQSPSNKVTEKGKDVELRCDPISGHTALYWYRQSLGQGLEFLIYFQGNSAPDKSGLPSDRFSAERTGGSVSTLTIQRTQQEDSAVYLCASSLYPGSNYGYTFGSGTRLTVV.

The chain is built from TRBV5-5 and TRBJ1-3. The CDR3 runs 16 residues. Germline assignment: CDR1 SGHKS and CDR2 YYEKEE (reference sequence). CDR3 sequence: CASSSIVTDSGNTIYF.

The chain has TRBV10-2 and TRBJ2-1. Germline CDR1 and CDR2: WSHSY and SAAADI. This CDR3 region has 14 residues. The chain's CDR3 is CASMGKPSYNEQFF.

CDR3 amino acids: CASSLGQATDTQYF. V and J are TRBV7-9 and TRBJ2-3; TCRdb outputs TRBD1, but without DNA this stays unchecked. Germline assignment: CDR1 SEHNR and CDR2 FQNEAQ (reference sequence). CDR3 length: 14 residues.

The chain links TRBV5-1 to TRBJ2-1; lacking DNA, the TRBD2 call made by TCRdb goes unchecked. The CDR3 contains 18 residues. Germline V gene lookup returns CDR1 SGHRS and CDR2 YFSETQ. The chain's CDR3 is CASSLTSGAESSYNEQFF.

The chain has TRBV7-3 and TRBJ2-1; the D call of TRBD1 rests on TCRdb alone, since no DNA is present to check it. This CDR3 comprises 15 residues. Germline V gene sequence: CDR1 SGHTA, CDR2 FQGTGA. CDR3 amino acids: CASRFGGAGYNEQFF.

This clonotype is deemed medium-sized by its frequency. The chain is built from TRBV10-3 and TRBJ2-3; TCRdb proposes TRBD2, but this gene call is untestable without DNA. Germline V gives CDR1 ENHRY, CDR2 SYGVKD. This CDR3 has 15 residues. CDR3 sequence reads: CAISESLAGTDTQYF.

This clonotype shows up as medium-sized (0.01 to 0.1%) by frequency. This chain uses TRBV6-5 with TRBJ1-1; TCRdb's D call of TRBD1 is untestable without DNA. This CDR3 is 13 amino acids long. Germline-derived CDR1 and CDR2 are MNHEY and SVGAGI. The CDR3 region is CASSYGQNTEAFF.

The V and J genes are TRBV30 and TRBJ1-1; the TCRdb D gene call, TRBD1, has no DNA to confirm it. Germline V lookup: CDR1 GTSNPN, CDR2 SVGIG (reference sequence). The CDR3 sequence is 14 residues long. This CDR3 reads CAWSEGDRNTEAFF.

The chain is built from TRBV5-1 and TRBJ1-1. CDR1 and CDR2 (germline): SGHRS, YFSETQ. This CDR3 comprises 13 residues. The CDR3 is CASSLSVGTEAFF.

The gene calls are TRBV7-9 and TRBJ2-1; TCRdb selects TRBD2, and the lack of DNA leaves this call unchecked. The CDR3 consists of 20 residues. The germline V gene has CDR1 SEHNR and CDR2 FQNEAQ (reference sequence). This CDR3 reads CASSLAGGLAQPYRYNEQFF.

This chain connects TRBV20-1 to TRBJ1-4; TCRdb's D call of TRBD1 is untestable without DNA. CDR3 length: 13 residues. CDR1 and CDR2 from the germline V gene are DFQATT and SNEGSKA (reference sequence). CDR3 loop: CSAQTGANEKLFF.